Listed below are T cell receptor beta chains from one sample, sequenced in a study of response to subunit inactivated influenza vaccine. TCRdb reprocessed the RT-PCR reads via MiXCR and lists one record per CDR3 protein. The data hold approximately 480,000 distinct CDR3 sequences, with roughly 9.8% observed a single time. The specimen was PBMCs from blood, collected around seven weeks after vaccination. The receptors stem from a man aged 50 to 60 who received an inactivated influenza vaccine. CDR3s include the opening cysteine and the closing phenylalanine or tryptophan. D genes are given only for firm matches. Size tells how often a clone was seen (once, few, many) or the class of an expanded clone, and some rows leave it out.

few	TRBV7-2	TRBJ2-1	TRBD1	15	TGTGCCAGCAGAGTGGGACAGGGGACTCTCAATGAGCAGTTCTTC	CASRVGQGTLNEQFF
few	TRBV7-8	TRBJ2-1	TRBD2	17	TGTGCCAGCAGCTTAGCTAGACTAGCGGGAAAACACAATGAGCAGTTCTTC	CASSLARLAGKHNEQFF
few	TRBV25-1	TRBJ1-6	-	13	TGTGCCAGCAGTGAATATTCAGGGTCACCCCTCCACTTT	CASSEYSGSPLHF
-	TRBV6-1	TRBJ2-5	-	13	TGTGCCAGCAGTGAACTAGCCGGGGAGACCCAGTACTTC	CASSELAGETQYF
many	TRBV5-6	TRBJ1-2	-	12	TGTGCCAGCAGCGCAGACAGCTATGGCTACACCTTC	CASSADSYGYTF
few	TRBV18	TRBJ2-7	TRBD1	15	TGTGCCAGCTCACCGAGAGGGGCAGGGGGCGACGAGCAGTACTTC	CASSPRGAGGDEQYF
-	TRBV12-3/TRBV12-4	TRBJ1-4	TRBD1	12	TGTGCCAGCAGTTTAGCGGGACAGTCACTGTTTTTT	CASSLAGQSLFF
-	TRBV20-1	TRBJ1-4	-	13	TGCAGTGCTAAGACGGCAACTAATGAAAAACTGTTTTTT	CSAKTATNEKLFF
few	TRBV5-6	TRBJ1-1	-	14	TGTGCCAGCAGCTTTTGGAATTCAGAAGTGGATGCTTTCTTT	CASSFWNSEVDAFF
-	TRBV7-9	TRBJ1-1	-	15	TGTGCCAGCAGCTTACGGACAGCCATGAACACTGAAGCTTTCTTT	CASSLRTAMNTEAFF
many	TRBV12-3/TRBV12-4	TRBJ1-1	-	14	TGTGCCAGCAGCCCTAGACAGAAGAACACTGAAGCTTTCTTT	CASSPRQKNTEAFF
few	TRBV10-3	TRBJ2-5	TRBD2	15	TGTGCCATCAGTGGGGCGGGACTATCCCCGGAGACCCAGTACTTC	CAISGAGLSPETQYF
many	TRBV5-1	TRBJ2-3	-	14	TGCGCCAGCAGCTTGTCGGGGGTTGTAGATACGCAGTATTTT	CASSLSGVVDTQYF
many	TRBV29-1	TRBJ2-1	-	12	TGCAGCGTTGACAGTAGAAACAATGAGCAGTTCTTC	CSVDSRNNEQFF
-	TRBV24-1	TRBJ2-1	TRBD2	15	TGTGCCACCAGTGATTCGAGGACTAGCAACAATGAGCAGTTCTTC	CATSDSRTSNNEQFF
-	TRBV6-1	TRBJ2-6	-	14	TGTGCCAGCAGCCCACGGACAGGGGCCAACGTCCTGACTTTC	CASSPRTGANVLTF
-	TRBV12-3/TRBV12-4	TRBJ2-6	-	15	TGTGCCAGCAGACTACCCAGGGATGGGGCCAACGTCCTGACTTTC	CASRLPRDGANVLTF
few	TRBV2	TRBJ2-7	TRBD2	15	TGTGCCAGCAGTCCCGAGGGACTAGCGGGAAACGAGCAGTACTTC	CASSPEGLAGNEQYF
many	TRBV12-3/TRBV12-4	TRBJ2-5	TRBD1	15	TGTGCCAGCAGTACTACAGGGGGGCGAAAAGAGACCCAGTACTTC	CASSTTGGRKETQYF
-	TRBV4-1	TRBJ2-7	-	14	TGCGCCAGCAGCCCCCGGGACCAAACCTACGAGCAGTACTTC	CASSPRDQTYEQYF
many	TRBV9	TRBJ2-1	TRBD2	15	TGTGCCAGCAGCGTTACTAGCGGGAGATACAATGAGCAGTTCTTC	CASSVTSGRYNEQFF
many	TRBV15	TRBJ2-3	-	15	TGTGCCACCAGCAGAGGGACGGAGAGCACAGATACGCAGTATTTT	CATSRGTESTDTQYF
few	TRBV28	TRBJ2-1	TRBD1	15	TGTGCCAGCAGTTCTCCAGGGGGCCCCTACAATGAGCAGTTCTTC	CASSSPGGPYNEQFF
few	TRBV12-3/TRBV12-4	TRBJ2-7	-	12	TGTGCCAGCAGTCTCTGGTTCTACGAGCAGTACTTC	CASSLWFYEQYF
few	TRBV20-1	TRBJ1-6	-	13	TGCAGTGCTAGATCAGGGCCAAATTCACCCCTCCACTTT	CSARSGPNSPLHF
few	TRBV20-1	TRBJ1-6	TRBD1	16	TGCAGTGCTAGAGCTGTCAGGGGGCGGGTTCATTCACCCCTCCACTTT	CSARAVRGRVHSPLHF
few	TRBV6-1	TRBJ1-2	TRBD1	18	TGTGCCAGCAGTAATAGACAGGGAGTTGAACCACGTCGAAATGGCTACACCTTC	CASSNRQGVEPRRNGYTF
few	TRBV7-2	TRBJ2-1	TRBD2	16	TGTGCCAGCAGTTTTCGGACTAGCGGGAGTTTCGATGAGCAGTTCTTC	CASSFRTSGSFDEQFF
few	TRBV7-2	TRBJ1-4	-	14	TGTGCCAGCAGCTTATCGGGCAGGGTTGAAAAACTGTTTTTT	CASSLSGRVEKLFF
few	TRBV20-1	TRBJ2-5	TRBD1	16	TGCAGTGCCAGGGGTGGACAGGGGGATTTCAAGGGGACCCAGTACTTC	CSARGGQGDFKGTQYF
many	TRBV29-1	TRBJ1-1	-	12	TGCAGCGTTGAGGGTCTATACACTGAAGCTTTCTTT	CSVEGLYTEAFF
-	TRBV28	TRBJ2-5	-	14	TGTGCCAGCAGTGCGGGACAATGGAGCGAGACCCAGTACTTC	CASSAGQWSETQYF
few	TRBV5-1	TRBJ2-7	TRBD2	16	TGCGCCAGCAGCTTGGCCACCGGGACTAGCGGGATCGAGCAGTACTTC	CASSLATGTSGIEQYF
-	TRBV12-5	TRBJ2-1	TRBD1	19	TGTGCTAGTGGTTTGGGACTACTGAGCGAGGGGGCATTCTACAATGAGCAGTTCTTC	CASGLGLLSEGAFYNEQFF